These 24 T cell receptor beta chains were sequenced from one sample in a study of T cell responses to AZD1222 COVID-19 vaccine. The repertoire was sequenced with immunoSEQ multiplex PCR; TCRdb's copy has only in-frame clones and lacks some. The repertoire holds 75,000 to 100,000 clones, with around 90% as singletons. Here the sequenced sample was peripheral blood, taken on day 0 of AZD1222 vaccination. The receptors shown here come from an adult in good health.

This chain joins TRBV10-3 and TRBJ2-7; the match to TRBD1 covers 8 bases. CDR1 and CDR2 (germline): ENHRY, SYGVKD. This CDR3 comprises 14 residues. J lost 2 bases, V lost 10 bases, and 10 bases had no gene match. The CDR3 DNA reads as TGTGCCACCAGGCGGGGACAGGCAACCTACGAGCAGTACTTC. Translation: CATRRGQATYEQYF.

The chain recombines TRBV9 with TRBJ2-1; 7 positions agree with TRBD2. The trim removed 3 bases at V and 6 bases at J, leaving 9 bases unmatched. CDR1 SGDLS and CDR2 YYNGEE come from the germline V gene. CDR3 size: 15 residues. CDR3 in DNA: TGTGCCAGCAGCGCCTTAGCGGGCAGGTCCAATGAGCAGTTCTTC. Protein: CASSALAGRSNEQFF.

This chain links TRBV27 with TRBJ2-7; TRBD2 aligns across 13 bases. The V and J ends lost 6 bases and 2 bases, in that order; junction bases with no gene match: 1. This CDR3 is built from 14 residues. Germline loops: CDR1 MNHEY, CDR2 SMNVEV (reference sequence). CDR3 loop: CASRLAGGTYEQYF. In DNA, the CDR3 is TGTGCCAGCAGACTAGCGGGAGGGACCTACGAGCAGTACTTC.

CDR3 in amino acids: CASSPGQGEGYTF. CDR3 sequence (DNA): TGTGCCAGCAGCCCCGGACAGGGGGAGGGCTACACCTTC. The chain recombines TRBV7-2 with TRBJ1-2; TRBD1 matches at 10 bases. The CDR3 runs 13 residues. Unmatched junction bases numbered 5, after V lost 5 bases and J lost 8 bases. The V gene's germline CDR1 is SGHTA and CDR2 FQGNSA.

CDR3 DNA sequence: TGTGCCAGCAGCTCATTTCAGGGAAGCGGCTACACCTTC. The encoded protein is CASSSFQGSGYTF. The chain links TRBV5-4 to TRBJ1-2; TRBD1 might be the D (5 bases). There are 13 residues in the CDR3. V lost 3 bases to trimming and J lost 8 bases, with 14 bases between them. Germline loops: CDR1 SGHNT, CDR2 YYREEE (reference sequence).

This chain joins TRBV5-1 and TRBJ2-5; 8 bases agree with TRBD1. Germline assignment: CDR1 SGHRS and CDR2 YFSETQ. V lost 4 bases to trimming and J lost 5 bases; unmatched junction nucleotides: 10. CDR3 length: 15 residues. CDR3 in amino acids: CASSPQPGGLETQYF. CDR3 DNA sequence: TGCGCCAGCAGCCCCCAGCCAGGGGGCTTGGAGACCCAGTACTTC.

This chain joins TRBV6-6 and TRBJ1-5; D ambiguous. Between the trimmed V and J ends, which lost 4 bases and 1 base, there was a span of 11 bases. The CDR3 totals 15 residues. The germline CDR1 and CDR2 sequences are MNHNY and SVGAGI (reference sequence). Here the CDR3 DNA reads TGTGCCAGCAGTTCCCATATTCCAAGCAATCAGCCCCAGCATTTT. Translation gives CASSSHIPSNQPQHF.

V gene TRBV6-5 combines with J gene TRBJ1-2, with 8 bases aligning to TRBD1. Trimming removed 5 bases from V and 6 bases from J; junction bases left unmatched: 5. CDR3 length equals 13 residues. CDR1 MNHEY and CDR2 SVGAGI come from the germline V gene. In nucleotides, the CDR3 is TGTGCCAGCAGTAGGACAGGGAACAATGGCTACACCTTC. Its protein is CASSRTGNNGYTF.

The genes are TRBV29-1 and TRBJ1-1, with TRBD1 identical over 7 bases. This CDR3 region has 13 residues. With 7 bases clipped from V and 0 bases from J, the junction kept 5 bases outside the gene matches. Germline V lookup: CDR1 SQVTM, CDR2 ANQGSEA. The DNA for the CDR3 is TGCAGCGGGGGACAGAGCATGAACACTGAAGCTTTCTTT. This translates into CSGGQSMNTEAFF.

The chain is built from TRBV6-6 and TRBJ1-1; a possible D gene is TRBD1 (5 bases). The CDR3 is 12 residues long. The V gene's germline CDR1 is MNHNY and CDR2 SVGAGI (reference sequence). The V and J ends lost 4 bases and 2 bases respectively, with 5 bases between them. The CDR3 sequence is CASSWDNTEAFF. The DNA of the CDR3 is TGTGCCAGCAGTTGGGACAACACTGAAGCTTTCTTT.

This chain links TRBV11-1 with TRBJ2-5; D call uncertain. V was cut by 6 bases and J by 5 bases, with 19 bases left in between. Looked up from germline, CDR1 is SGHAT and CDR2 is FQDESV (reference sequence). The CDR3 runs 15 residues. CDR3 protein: CASRSLGTELETQYF. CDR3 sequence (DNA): TGTGCCAGCAGATCCCTAGGAACGGAGCTGGAGACCCAGTACTTC.

CDR3 sequence reads: CASSKGRIYEQYF. CDR3 bases: TGTGCCAGCAGCAAAGGACGGATCTACGAGCAGTACTTC. The chain uses TRBV21-1 and TRBJ2-7. TRBV21-1 is recorded as a pseudogene. This CDR3 has 13 amino acids.

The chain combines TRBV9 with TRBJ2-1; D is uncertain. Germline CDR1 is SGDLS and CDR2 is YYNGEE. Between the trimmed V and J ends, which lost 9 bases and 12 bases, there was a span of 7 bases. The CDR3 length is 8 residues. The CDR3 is CATLWQFF. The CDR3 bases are TGTGCCACCCTTTGGCAGTTCTTC.

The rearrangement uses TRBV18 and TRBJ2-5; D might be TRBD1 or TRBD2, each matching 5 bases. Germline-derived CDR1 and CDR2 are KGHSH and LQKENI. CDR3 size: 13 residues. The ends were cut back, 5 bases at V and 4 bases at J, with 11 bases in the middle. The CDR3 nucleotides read TGTGCCAGCTCAGCCTGGGGGTCAGAGACCCAGTACTTC. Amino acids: CASSAWGSETQYF.

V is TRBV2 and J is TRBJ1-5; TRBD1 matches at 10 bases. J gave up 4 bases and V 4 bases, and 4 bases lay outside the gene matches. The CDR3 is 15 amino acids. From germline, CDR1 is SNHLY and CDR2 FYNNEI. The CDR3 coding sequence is TGTGCCAGCAGTGGGGGACAGGGGAAAAATCAGCCCCAGCATTTT. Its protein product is CASSGGQGKNQPQHF.

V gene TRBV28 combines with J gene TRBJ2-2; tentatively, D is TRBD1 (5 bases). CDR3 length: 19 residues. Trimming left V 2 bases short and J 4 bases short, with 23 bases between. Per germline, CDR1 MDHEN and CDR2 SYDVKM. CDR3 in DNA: TGTGCCAGCAGTTTAGGCTTGGGGCTTGCGTTATGGGCCACCGGGGAGCTGTTTTTT. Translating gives CASSLGLGLALWATGELFF.

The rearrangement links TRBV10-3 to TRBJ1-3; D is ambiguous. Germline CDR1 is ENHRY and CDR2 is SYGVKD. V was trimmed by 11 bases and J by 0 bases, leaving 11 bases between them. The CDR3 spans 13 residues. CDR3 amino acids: CASTIFSGNTIYF. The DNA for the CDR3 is TGTGCCTCCACAATCTTCTCTGGAAACACCATATATTTT.

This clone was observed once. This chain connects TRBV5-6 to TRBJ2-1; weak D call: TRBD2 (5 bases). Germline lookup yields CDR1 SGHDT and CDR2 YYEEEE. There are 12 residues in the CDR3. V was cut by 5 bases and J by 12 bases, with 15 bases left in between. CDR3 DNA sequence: TGTGCCAGCAGAGGCCCCTTCGCGGGGCAGTTCTTC. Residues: CASRGPFAGQFF.

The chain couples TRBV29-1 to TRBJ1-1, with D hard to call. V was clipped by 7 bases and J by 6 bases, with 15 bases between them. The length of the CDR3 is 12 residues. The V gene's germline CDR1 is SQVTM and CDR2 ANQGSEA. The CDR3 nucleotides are TGCAGCGCTGCGGGTCCTCGCGCTGAAGCTTTCTTT. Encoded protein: CSAAGPRAEAFF.

As DNA, the CDR3 is TGTGCCAGCAGTGGAGCGGGAGTTGGCACAGATACGCAGTATTTT. It is translated as CASSGAGVGTDTQYF. The chain joins TRBV27 to TRBJ2-3; 8 nucleotides align to TRBD2. V lost 5 bases and J lost 1; bases outside the gene matches: 5. CDR1 MNHEY and CDR2 SMNVEV come from the germline V gene (reference sequence). CDR3 size: 15 residues.

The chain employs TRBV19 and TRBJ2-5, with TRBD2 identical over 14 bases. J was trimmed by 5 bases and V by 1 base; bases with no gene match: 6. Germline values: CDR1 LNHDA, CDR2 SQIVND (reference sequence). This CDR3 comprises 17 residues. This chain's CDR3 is CASSIGRGLAGAETQYF. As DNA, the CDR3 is TGTGCCAGTAGTATAGGGAGGGGACTAGCGGGAGCTGAGACCCAGTACTTC.

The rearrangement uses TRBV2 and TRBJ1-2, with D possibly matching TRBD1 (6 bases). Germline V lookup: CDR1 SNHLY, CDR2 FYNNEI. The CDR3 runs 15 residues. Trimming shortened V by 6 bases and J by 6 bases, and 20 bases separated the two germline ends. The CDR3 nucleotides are TGTGCCAGCAGAGCTAGCAGGGGAAGTATGGATGGCTACACCTTC. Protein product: CASRASRGSMDGYTF.

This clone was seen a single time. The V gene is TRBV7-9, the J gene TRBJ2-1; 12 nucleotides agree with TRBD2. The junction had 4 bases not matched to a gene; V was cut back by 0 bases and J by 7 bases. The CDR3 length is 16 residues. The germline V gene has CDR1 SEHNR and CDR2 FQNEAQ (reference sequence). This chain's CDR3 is CASSLAVTSGRNEQFF. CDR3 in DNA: TGTGCCAGCAGCTTAGCGGTTACTAGCGGGAGGAATGAGCAGTTCTTC.

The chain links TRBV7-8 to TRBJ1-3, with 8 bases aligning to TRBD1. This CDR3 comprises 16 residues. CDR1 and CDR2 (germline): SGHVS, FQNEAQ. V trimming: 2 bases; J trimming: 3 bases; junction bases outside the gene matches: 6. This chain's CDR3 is CASSLQTGGGGNTIYF. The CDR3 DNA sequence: TGTGCCAGCAGCTTACAAACAGGGGGAGGTGGAAACACCATATATTTT.